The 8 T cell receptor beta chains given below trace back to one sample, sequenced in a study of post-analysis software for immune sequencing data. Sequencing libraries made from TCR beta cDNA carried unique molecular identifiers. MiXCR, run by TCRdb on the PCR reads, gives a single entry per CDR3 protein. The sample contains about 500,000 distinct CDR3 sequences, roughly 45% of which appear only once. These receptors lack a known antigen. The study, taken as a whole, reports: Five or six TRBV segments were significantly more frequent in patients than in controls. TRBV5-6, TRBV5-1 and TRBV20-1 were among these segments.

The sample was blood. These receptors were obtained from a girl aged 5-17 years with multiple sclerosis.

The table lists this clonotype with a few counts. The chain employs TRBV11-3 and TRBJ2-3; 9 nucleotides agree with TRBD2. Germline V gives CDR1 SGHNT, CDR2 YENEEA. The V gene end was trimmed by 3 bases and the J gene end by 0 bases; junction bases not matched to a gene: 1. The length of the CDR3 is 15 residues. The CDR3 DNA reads TGTGCCAGCAGCTTTAGCGGGAGAAGCACAGATACGCAGTATTTT. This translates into CASSFSGRSTDTQYF. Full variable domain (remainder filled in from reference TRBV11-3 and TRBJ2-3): EAGVVQSPRYKIIEKKQPVAFWCNPISGHNTLYWYLQNLGQGPELLIRYENEEAVDDSQLPKDRFSAERLKGVDSTLKIQPAELGDSAVYLCASSFSGRSTDTQYFGPGTRLTVL.

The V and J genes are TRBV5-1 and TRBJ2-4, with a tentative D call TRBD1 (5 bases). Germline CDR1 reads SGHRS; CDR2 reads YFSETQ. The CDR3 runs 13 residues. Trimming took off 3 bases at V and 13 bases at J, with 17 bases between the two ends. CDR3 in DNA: TGCGCCAGCAGCTCCCAACGTGGGGCTCAGCAGTACTTC. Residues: CASSSQRGAQQYF. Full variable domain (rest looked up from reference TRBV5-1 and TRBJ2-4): KAGVTQTPRYLIKTRGQQVTLSCSPISGHRSVSWYQQTPGQGLQFLFEYFSETQRNKGNFPGRFSGRQFSNSRSEMNVSTLELGDSALYLCASSSQRGAQQYFGAGTRLSVL.

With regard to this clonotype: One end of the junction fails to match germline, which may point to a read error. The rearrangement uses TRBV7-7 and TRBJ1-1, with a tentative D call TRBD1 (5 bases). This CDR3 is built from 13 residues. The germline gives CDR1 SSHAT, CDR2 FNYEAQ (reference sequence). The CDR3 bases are TGTGCTAGCAGCAAATTTAGGGGCACTGAAGCTTTCTTT. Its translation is CASSKFRGTEAFF.

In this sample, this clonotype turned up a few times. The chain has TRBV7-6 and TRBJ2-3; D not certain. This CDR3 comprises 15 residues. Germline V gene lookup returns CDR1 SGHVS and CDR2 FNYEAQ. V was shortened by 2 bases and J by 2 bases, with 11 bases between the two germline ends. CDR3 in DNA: TGTGCCAGCAGCTTAATAGTCGGTGCCACAGATACGCAGTATTTT. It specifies CASSLIVGATDTQYF.

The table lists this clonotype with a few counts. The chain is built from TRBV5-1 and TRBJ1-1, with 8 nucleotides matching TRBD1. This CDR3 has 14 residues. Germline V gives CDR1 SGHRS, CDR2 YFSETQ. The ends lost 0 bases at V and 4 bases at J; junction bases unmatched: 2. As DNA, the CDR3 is TGCGCCAGCAGCTTGGTACAGGGGGTCACTGAAGCTTTCTTT. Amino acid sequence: CASSLVQGVTEAFF.

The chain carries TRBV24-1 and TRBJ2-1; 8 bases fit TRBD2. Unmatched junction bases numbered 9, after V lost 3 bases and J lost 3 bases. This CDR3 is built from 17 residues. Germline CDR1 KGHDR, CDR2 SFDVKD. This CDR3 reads CATSDTGAGVYYNEQFF. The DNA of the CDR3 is TGTGCCACCAGTGATACTGGAGCGGGAGTTTACTACAATGAGCAGTTCTTC.

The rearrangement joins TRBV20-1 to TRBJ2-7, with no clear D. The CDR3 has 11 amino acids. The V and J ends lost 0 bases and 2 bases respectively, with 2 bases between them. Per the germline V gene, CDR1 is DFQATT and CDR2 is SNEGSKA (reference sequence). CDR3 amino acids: CSARETYEQYF. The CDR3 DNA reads TGCAGTGCTAGAGAGACCTACGAGCAGTACTTC.

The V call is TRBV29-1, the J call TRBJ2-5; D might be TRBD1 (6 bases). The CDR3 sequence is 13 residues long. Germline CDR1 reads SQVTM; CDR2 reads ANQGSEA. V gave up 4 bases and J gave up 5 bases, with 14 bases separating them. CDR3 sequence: CSVGGRAWETQYF. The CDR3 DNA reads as TGCAGCGTTGGGGGGCGGGCGTGGGAGACCCAGTACTTC.